This T cell receptor beta chain was documented in a study of blood T cells in healthy people across ages. Whole-study results and caveats: When one million T cells were used, diversity estimates were thought to be underestimates. Any changes in expanded clonotypes were possibly confounded, as donor CMV status remained unknown. Roughly linear declines in TCR beta diversity per million T cells occurred with age.

Peripheral blood samples of roughly 9.8 milliliters were drawn from each donor. Using a J-beta primer mix together with a sample-barcoded 5' primer, a second PCR was run for roughly 6 to 11 cycles. TCRdb redid the calling of the 5' RACE reads with MiXCR, one entry per CDR3 protein. The sample contains hundreds of thousands of distinct CDR3 sequences, about 28% of which appear only once. Trimming took off 4 bases at V and 0 bases at J, with 14 bases between the two ends. Germline V lookup: CDR1 SGHRS, CDR2 YFSETQ. CDR3 length equals 16 residues. Points on this clonotype: What it binds is unknown.

Input material: blood. V usage is TRBV5-1 and J usage is TRBJ2-1; TRBD2 is a possible D gene (6 bases). This clonotype was sampled from a woman of 80 years or more in good health. CDR3 bases: TGCGCCAGCAGCCCCGGAGGGAGGTTCTCCTACAATGAGCAGTTCTTC. Encoded protein: CASSPGGRFSYNEQFF.